This TCR beta chain was captured by sequencing in a study of identical twins. The germline V and J ends were trimmed by 6 bases and 3 bases, with 8 bases remaining between them. The CDR3 is 12 amino acids. TCRdb used MiXCR to reprocess the 5' RACE reads, holding one entry per CDR3 protein. The repertoire consists of 550,000 to 700,000 distinct CDR3 sequences, with about 20% occurring once and the leading ten covering 4% to 4.5%. This clonotype was seen only a few times. The same data also went into a second study, on T cells expressing NK-cell markers.

This sequence originates from a young woman in good health. The sequenced sample consisted of PBMCs. The chain joins TRBV12-3 or TRBV12-4 to TRBJ1-2; D remains ambiguous. CDR3 sequence reads: CASSKSYYGYTF. For the CDR3, the DNA is TGTGCCAGCAGCAAATCATACTATGGCTACACCTTC.